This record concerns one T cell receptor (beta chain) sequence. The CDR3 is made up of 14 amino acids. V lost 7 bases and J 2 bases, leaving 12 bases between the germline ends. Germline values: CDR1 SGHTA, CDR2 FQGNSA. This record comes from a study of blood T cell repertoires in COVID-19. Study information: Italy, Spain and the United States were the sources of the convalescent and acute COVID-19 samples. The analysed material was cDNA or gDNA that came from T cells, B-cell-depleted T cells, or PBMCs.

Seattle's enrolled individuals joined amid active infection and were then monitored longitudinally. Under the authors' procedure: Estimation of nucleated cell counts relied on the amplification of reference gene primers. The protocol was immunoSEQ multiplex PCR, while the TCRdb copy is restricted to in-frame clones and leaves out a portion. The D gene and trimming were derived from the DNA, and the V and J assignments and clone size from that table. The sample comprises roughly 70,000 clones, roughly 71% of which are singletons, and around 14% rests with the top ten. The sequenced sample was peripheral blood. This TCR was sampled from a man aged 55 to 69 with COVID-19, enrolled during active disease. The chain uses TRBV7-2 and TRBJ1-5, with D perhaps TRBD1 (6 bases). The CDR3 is CASTSTGGNQPQHF. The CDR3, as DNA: TGTGCCAGCACCTCGACAGGAGGCAATCAGCCCCAGCATTTT. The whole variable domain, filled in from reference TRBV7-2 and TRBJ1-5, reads GAGVSQSPSNKVTEKGKDVELRCDPISGHTALYWYRQSLGQGLEFLIYFQGNSAPDKSGLPSDRFSAERTGGSVSTLTIQRTQQEDSAVYLCASTSTGGNQPQHFGDGTRLSIL.